The present TCR beta chain was sequenced within a study of control samples from healthy donors and cancer patients. The data were produced by immunoSEQ multiplex PCR, yet TCRdb's version contains in-frame clones alone and is incomplete. The sample contains 100,000 to 150,000 clones, about 90% of which appear only once. V was cut by 0 bases and J by 7 bases, with 5 bases left in between. CDR1 and CDR2 from the germline V gene are SGHDT and YYEEEE. The CDR3 is 12 residues long. Sequenced material: blood. The chain carries TRBV5-6 and TRBJ1-5; D not resolved. This receptor was obtained from a young man in good health. The DNA of the CDR3 is TGTGCCAGCAGCTTGGCTGGCCAGCCCCAGCATTTT. Its protein product is CASSLAGQPQHF.